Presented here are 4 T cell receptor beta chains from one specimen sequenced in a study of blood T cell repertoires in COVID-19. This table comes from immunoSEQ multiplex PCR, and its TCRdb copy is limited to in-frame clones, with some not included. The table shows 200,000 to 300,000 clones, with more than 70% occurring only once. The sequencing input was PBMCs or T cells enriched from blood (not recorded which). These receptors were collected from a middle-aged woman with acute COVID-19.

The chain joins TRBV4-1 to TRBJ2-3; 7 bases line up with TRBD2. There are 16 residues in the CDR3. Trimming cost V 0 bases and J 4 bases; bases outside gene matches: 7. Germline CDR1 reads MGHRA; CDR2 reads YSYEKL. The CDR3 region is CASSQDGRGVPDTQYF. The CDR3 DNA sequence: TGCGCCAGCAGCCAAGATGGACGGGGGGTTCCAGATACGCAGTATTTT.

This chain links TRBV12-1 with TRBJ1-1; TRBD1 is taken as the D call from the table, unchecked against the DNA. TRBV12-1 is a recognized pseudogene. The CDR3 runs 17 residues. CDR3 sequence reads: CASRDAPDRLRDTEAFF. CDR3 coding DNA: TGTGCCAGCAGGGACGCACCGGACAGGCTTAGAGACACTGAAGCTTTCTTT.

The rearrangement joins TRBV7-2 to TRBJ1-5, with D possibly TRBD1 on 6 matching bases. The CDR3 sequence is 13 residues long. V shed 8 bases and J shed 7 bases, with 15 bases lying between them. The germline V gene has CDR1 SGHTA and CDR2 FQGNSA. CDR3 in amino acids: CASGTRGGQPQHF. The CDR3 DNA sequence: TGTGCCAGCGGAACAAGGGGGGGGCAGCCCCAGCATTTT.

For the CDR3, the DNA is TGTGCCAGCAGTACTAGCGGGGGGGGTTACGAGCAGTACGTC. It specifies CASSTSGGGYEQYV. This chain joins TRBV28 and TRBJ2-7; 13 bases are a match to TRBD2. Looked up from germline, CDR1 is MDHEN and CDR2 is SYDVKM. The CDR3 has 14 amino acids. The V and J ends lost 5 bases and 4 bases, in that order; junction bases with no gene match: 2.